This TCR beta chain is drawn from a study of a mutant IDH1 vaccine in newly diagnosed glioma. Study at large: Vaccines were first given 4-6 weeks after radiotherapy alone, or with temozolomide cycles. Before enrollment, the patients had been treated with radiotherapy alone, temozolomide alone, or both together. Most of them had received both.

Time point in this sample: week 23, last vaccination. One vaccine dose held 300 ug of mutant IDH1 20-mer peptide and came with topical imiquimod. Patients carried new grade 3 or 4 IDH1-mutant astrocytomas lacking nuclear ATRX. TCRdb's table, derived via immunoSEQ multiplex PCR, lists solely in-frame clones and lacks some. This table holds 70,000 to 90,000 clones, roughly 85% found once. There are 14 residues in the CDR3. Trimming removed 2 bases at V and 8 bases at J, with 13 bases between. The germline CDR1 and CDR2 sequences are SGHAT and FQNNGV. Of note for this clone: The antigen is unknown.

The sequence was collected from a man aged 30-40 years with glioma. Some clones in this sample may be carry-over from other donors' samples. The chain joins TRBV11-2 to TRBJ1-3, with unresolved D. This material consisted of PBMCs, taken from a glioma patient whose treatment included an IDH1 peptide vaccine. The CDR3 is CASSLLGGFDTIYF. CDR3 in DNA: TGTGCCAGCAGCTTACTGGGCGGGTTTGACACCATATATTTT.